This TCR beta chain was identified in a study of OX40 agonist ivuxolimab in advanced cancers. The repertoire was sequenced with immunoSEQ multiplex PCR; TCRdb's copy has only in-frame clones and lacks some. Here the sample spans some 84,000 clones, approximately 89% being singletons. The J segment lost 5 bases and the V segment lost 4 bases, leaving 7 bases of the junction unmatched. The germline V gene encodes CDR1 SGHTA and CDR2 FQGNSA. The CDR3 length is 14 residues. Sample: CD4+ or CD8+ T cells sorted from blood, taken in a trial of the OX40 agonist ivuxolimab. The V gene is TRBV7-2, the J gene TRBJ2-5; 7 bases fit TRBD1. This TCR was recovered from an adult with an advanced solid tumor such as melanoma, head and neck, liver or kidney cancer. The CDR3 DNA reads TGTGCCAGCAGCTCCAGACAGGGCAGCGAGACCCAGTACTTC. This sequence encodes CASSSRQGSETQYF.